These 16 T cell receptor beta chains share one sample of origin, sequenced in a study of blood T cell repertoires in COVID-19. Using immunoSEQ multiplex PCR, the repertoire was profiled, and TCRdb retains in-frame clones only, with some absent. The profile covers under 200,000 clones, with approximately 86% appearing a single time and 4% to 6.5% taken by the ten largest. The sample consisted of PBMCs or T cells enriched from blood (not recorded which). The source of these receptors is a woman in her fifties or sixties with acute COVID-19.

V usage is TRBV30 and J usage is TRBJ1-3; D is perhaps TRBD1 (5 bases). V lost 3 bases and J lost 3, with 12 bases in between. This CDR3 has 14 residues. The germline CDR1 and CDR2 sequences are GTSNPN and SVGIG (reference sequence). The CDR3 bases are TGTGCCTGGAGGTCCGACAGTTTTGGAAACACCATATATTTT. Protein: CAWRSDSFGNTIYF.

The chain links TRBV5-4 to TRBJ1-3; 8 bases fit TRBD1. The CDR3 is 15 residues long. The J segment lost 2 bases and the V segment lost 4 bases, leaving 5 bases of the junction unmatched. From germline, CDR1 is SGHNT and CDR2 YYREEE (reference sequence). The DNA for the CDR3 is TGTGCCAGCAGCAAACGACAGGGGCCTGGAAACACCATATATTTT. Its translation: CASSKRQGPGNTIYF.

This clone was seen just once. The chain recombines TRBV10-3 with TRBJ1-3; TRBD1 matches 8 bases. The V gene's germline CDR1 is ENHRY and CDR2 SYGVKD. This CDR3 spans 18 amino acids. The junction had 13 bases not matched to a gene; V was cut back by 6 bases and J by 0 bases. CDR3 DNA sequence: TGTGCCATCAGGACGGGACAGGTGGGGCCCCTCTCTGGAAACACCATATATTTT. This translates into CAIRTGQVGPLSGNTIYF.

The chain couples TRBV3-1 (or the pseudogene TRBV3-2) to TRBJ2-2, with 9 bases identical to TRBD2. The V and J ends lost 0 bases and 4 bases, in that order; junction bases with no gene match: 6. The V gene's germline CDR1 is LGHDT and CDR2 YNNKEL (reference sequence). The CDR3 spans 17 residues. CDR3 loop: CASSQDGLSGSTGELFF. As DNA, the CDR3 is TGTGCCAGCAGCCAAGATGGGCTTAGCGGGAGCACCGGGGAGCTGTTTTTT.

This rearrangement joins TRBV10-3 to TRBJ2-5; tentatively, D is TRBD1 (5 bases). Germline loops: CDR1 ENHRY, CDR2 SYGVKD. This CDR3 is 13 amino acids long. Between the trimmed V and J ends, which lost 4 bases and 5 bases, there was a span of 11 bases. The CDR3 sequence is CAISGRVMETQYF. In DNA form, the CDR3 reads TGTGCCATCAGTGGCAGGGTAATGGAGACCCAGTACTTC.

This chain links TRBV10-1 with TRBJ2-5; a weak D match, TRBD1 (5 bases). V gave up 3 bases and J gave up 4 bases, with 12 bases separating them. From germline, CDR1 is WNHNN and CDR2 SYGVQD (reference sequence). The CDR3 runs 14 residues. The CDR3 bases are TGCGCCAGCAGTGATTTATTGACAGCAGAGACCCAGTACTTC. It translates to CASSDLLTAETQYF.

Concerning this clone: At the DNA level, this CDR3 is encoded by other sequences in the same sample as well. CDR3 amino acids: CASSLGGQGGTEAFF. In DNA, the CDR3 is TGTGCCAGCAGCTTGGGAGGCCAGGGAGGGACTGAAGCTTTCTTT. The chain links TRBV5-6 to TRBJ1-1, with D possibly being TRBD1 (5 bases). This CDR3 is 15 amino acids long. With 0 bases removed from V and 5 bases from J, the gap between germline ends came to 14 bases. Per germline, CDR1 SGHDT and CDR2 YYEEEE.

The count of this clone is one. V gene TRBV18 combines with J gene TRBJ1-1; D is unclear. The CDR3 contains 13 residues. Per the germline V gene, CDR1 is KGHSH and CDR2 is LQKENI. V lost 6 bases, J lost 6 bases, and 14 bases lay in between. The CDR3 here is CASSSTRLAEAFF. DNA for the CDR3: TGTGCCAGCTCCTCGACGAGGTTGGCTGAAGCTTTCTTT. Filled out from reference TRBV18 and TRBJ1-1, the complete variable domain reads NAGVMQNPRHLVRRRGQEARLRCSPMKGHSHVYWYRQLPEEGLKFMVYLQKENIIDESGMPKERFSAEFPKEGPSILRIQQVVRGDSAAYFCASSSTRLAEAFFGQGTRLTVV.

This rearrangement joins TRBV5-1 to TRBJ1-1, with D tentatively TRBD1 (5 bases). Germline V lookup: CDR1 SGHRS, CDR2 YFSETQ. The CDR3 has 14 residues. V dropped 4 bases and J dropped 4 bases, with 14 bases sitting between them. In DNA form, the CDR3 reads TGCGCCAGCAGCCCGGGGGGGTTACTCACTGAAGCTTTCTTT. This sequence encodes CASSPGGLLTEAFF.

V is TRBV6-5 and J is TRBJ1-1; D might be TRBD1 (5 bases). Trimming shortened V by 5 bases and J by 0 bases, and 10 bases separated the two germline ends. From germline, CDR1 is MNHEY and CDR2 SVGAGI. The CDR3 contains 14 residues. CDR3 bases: TGTGCCAGCAGTAAGACAGAAATGAACACTGAAGCTTTCTTT. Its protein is CASSKTEMNTEAFF.

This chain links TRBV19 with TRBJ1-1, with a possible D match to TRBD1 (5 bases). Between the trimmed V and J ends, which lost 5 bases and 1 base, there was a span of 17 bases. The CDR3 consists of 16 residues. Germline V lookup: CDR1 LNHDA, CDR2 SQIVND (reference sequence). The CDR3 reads CASSPGWGVGNTEAFF. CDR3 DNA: TGTGCCAGTAGTCCGGGTTGGGGCGTAGGGAACACTGAAGCTTTCTTT.

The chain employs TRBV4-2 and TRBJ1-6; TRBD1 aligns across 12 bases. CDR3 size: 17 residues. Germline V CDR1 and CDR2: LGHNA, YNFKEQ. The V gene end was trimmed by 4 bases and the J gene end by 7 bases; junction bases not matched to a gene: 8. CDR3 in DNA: TGTGCCAGCAGCCGGACGGGACAGGGGGCTTTAAATTCACCCCTCCACTTT. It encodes CASSRTGQGALNSPLHF.

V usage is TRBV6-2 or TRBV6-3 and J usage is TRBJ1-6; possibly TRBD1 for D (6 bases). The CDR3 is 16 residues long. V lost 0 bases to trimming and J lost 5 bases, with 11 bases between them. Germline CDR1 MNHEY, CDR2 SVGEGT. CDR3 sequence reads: CASSYSPQGHNSPLHF. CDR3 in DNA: TGTGCCAGCAGTTACTCGCCACAGGGTCATAATTCACCCCTCCACTTT.

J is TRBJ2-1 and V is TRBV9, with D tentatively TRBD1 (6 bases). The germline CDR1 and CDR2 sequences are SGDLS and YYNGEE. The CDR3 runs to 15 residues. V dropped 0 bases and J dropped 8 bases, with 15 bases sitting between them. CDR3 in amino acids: CASSVGTRGRDEQFF. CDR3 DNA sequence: TGTGCCAGCAGCGTAGGTACAAGGGGGAGAGATGAGCAGTTCTTC.

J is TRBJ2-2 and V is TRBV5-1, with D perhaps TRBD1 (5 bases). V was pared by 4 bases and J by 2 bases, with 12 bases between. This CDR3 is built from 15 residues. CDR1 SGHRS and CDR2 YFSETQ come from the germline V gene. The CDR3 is CASSPDRSNTGELFF. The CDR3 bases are TGCGCCAGCAGCCCCGACAGATCCAACACCGGGGAGCTGTTTTTT.

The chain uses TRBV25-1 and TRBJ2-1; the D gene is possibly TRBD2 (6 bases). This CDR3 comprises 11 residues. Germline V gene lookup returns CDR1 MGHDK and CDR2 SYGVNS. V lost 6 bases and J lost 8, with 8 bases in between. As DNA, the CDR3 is TGTGCCAGCAGGGGGACTGATGAGCAGTTCTTC. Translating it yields CASRGTDEQFF.